The 19 T cell receptor beta chains given below trace back to one sample, sequenced in a study of PD-L1 blockade in urothelial cancer. This table comes from immunoSEQ multiplex PCR, and its TCRdb copy is limited to in-frame clones, with some not included. The table has 70,000 to 75,000 clones, around 83% seen once; the top ten hold around a tenth. Regarding time point: pretreatment peripheral blood. This specimen consisted of PBMCs, obtained around atezolizumab (anti-PD-L1) treatment. The receptors were gathered from a woman in her 70s with urothelial cancer.

CDR3 nucleotides: TGTGCCAGCAACCGACCCGGGACAGCCTATGGCTACACCTTC. Protein: CASNRPGTAYGYTF. The chain joins TRBV11-2 to TRBJ1-2, with TRBD1 matching over 7 bases. Per the germline V gene, CDR1 is SGHAT and CDR2 is FQNNGV. The CDR3 covers 14 residues. V lost 7 bases and J lost 4; bases outside the gene matches: 9.

The chain links TRBV4-1 to TRBJ1-2; D remains ambiguous. V was shortened by 4 bases and J by 4 bases, with 22 bases between the two germline ends. Germline CDR1 is MGHRA and CDR2 is YSYEKL. The CDR3 extends over 17 amino acids. This CDR3 is CASSPTASPRSGYGYTF. The CDR3 nucleotides are TGCGCCAGCAGCCCGACCGCGTCACCTCGGTCGGGCTATGGCTACACCTTC.

The J gene is TRBJ2-7, the V gene TRBV19; 10 nucleotides align to TRBD2. This CDR3 comprises 15 residues. Germline CDR1 reads LNHDA; CDR2 reads SQIVND (reference sequence). V shed 1 base, J shed 2 bases, and the junction held 2 bases outside the gene matches. CDR3 nucleotides: TGTGCCAGTAGTATAGGTAGCGGGGGGACCTACGAGCAGTACTTC. It yields the protein CASSIGSGGTYEQYF.

The chain carries TRBV27 and TRBJ2-1; 10 bases are shared with TRBD2. Germline V gives CDR1 MNHEY, CDR2 SMNVEV (reference sequence). This CDR3 comprises 15 residues. Trimming took 10 bases from V and 3 from J; bases not matched to a gene: 9. CDR3 nucleotide sequence: TGTGCCACCGTAGCTAGCGGGAGTTTCTACAATGAGCAGTTCTTC. Residues: CATVASGSFYNEQFF.

The chain carries TRBV5-1 and TRBJ2-5; a possible D gene is TRBD1 (7 bases). This CDR3 has 14 residues. Germline V gene data show CDR1 as SGHRS and CDR2 as YFSETQ. Trimming shortened V by 1 base and J by 4 bases, and 11 bases separated the two germline ends. The CDR3 DNA sequence: TGCGCCAGCAGCTTGCACAGGGGAGGAGAGACCCAGTACTTC. It yields the protein CASSLHRGGETQYF.

The count of this clone is one. The V call is TRBV5-4, the J call TRBJ1-2, with TRBD1 matching over 12 bases. With V trimmed by 0 bases and J by 8 bases, 8 bases remained unmatched. Germline lookup yields CDR1 SGHNT and CDR2 YYREEE (reference sequence). The CDR3 has 16 amino acids. CDR3 in amino acids: CASSLVWGQGAEGYTF. CDR3 in DNA: TGTGCCAGCAGCTTGGTGTGGGGACAGGGGGCAGAAGGCTACACCTTC. The entire variable domain, with the rest obtained from reference TRBV5-4 and TRBJ1-2, is as follows: ETGVTQSPTHLIKTRGQQVTLRCSSQSGHNTVSWYQQALGQGPQFIFQYYREEENGRGNFPPRFSGLQFPNYSSELNVNALELDDSALYLCASSLVWGQGAEGYTFGSGTRLTVV.

The rearrangement uses TRBV7-3 and TRBJ2-1; 8 positions agree with TRBD2. This CDR3 comprises 16 residues. J gave up 2 bases and V 4 bases, and 7 bases lay outside the gene matches. The germline CDR1 and CDR2 sequences are SGHTA and FQGTGA. The DNA of the CDR3 is TGTGCCAGCAGCTCGCCGGGACTAGAACCCTACAATGAGCAGTTCTTC. Translating it yields CASSSPGLEPYNEQFF.

This clone was detected only a few times. The J gene is TRBJ2-1, the V gene TRBV7-8; 8 nucleotides align to TRBD2. This CDR3 has 17 amino acids. The germline V gene encodes CDR1 SGHVS and CDR2 FQNEAQ. The J segment lost 0 bases and the V segment lost 5 bases, leaving 9 bases of the junction unmatched. This chain's CDR3 is CASSLGTSGYSYNEQFF. CDR3 DNA sequence: TGTGCCAGCAGCCTAGGCACTAGCGGATACTCCTACAATGAGCAGTTCTTC.

This clone was counted a single time. This chain joins TRBV25-1 and TRBJ1-5; 7 nucleotides align to TRBD1. Trimming took 4 bases from V and 13 from J; bases not matched to a gene: 7. CDR1 is MGHDK, CDR2 SYGVNS, per germline. CDR3 length: 12 residues. The CDR3 sequence is CASSGPSGQQHF. CDR3 coding DNA: TGTGCCAGCAGTGGCCCCTCGGGACAGCAGCATTTT.

This clone was recorded a few times. This rearrangement joins TRBV7-9 to TRBJ1-3; 7 bases map to TRBD1. Germline CDR1 and CDR2: SEHNR and FQNEAQ (reference sequence). Trimming at V came to 3 bases and at J to 0 bases, leaving 5 bases not matched to a gene. The CDR3 runs 16 residues. The CDR3 here is CASSLTTGISGNTIYF. The CDR3 region has the DNA TGTGCCAGCAGCTTGACGACAGGGATCTCTGGAAACACCATATATTTT.

The chain employs TRBV18 and TRBJ2-2, with 11 bases fitting TRBD2. The CDR3 has 16 residues. Trimming took 4 bases from V and 2 from J; bases not matched to a gene: 3. CDR1 is KGHSH and CDR2 is LQKENI in the germline V gene. Written as DNA, the CDR3 is TGTGCCAGCTCACGGGGACTAGCGGTTAACACCGGGGAGCTGTTTTTT. Translated, it gives CASSRGLAVNTGELFF.

This chain connects TRBV11-2 to TRBJ2-5, with D tentatively TRBD1 (6 bases). Germline CDR1 reads SGHAT; CDR2 reads FQNNGV. CDR3 length equals 14 residues. V was clipped by 5 bases and J by 3 bases, with 13 bases between them. The CDR3, as DNA: TGTGCCAGCAGCAAAGTACAGGGCAAAGAGACCCAGTACTTC. Its translation: CASSKVQGKETQYF.

This clone occurred a few times. This chain uses TRBV6-1 with TRBJ1-2, with D possibly matching TRBD1 (5 bases). V lost 2 bases and J 13 bases, leaving 17 bases between the germline ends. Germline lookup yields CDR1 MNHNS and CDR2 SASEGT. The CDR3 has 13 amino acids. As DNA, the CDR3 is TGTGCCAGCAGTGAAAACGGGGGGATCGGAGGCACCTTC. Its translation: CASSENGGIGGTF.

The V call is TRBV4-2, the J call TRBJ2-3, with D possibly matching TRBD1 (8 bases). This CDR3 has 16 amino acids. V dropped 2 bases and J dropped 1 base, with 13 bases sitting between them. CDR1 is LGHNA, CDR2 YNFKEQ, per germline. In nucleotides, the CDR3 is TGTGCCAGCAGCCAATTACAGGGGGGGGGCACAGATACGCAGTATTTT. It codes for CASSQLQGGGTDTQYF.

CDR3 loop: CASSSTSVGEGTPLHF. CDR3 sequence (DNA): TGTGCCAGCAGCTCAACGAGCGTCGGGGAAGGGACACCCCTCCACTTT. This chain links TRBV7-8 with TRBJ1-6; no firm D call. V lost 4 bases, J lost 11 bases, and 21 bases lay in between. The length of the CDR3 is 16 residues. Germline V gene sequence: CDR1 SGHVS, CDR2 FQNEAQ.

This sequence joins TRBV27 and TRBJ2-1, with TRBD2 identical over 11 bases. With V trimmed by 3 bases and J by 7 bases, 11 bases remained unmatched. Germline V gene data show CDR1 as MNHEY and CDR2 as SMNVEV (reference sequence). The CDR3 sequence is 17 residues long. The CDR3 DNA sequence: TGTGCCAGCAGTTTTACGTTTCGACTAGCGGGGAGTAATGAGCAGTTCTTC. Protein: CASSFTFRLAGSNEQFF.

The V gene is TRBV30, the J gene TRBJ2-5; D remains unclear. V lost 0 bases and J 5 bases, leaving 7 bases between the germline ends. The CDR3 covers 12 residues. Germline V gene lookup returns CDR1 GTSNPN and CDR2 SVGIG (reference sequence). CDR3 sequence reads: CAWSVARETQYF. The CDR3 bases are TGTGCCTGGAGTGTCGCCCGGGAGACCCAGTACTTC.

The chain combines TRBV7-6 with TRBJ2-2, with D hard to call. Germline CDR1 reads SGHVS; CDR2 reads FNYEAQ. Trimming shortened V by 3 bases and J by 0 bases, and 11 bases separated the two germline ends. This CDR3 spans 16 amino acids. This CDR3 is CASSFRRTTNTGELFF. CDR3 nucleotides: TGTGCCAGCAGCTTTAGGCGAACTACGAACACCGGGGAGCTGTTTTTT.

In nucleotides, the CDR3 is TGCGCCAGCAGCCAAGATCAGGGGGGCCGGGGCTACACCTTC. Translated, it gives CASSQDQGGRGYTF. The V and J genes are TRBV4-3 and TRBJ1-2; TRBD1 matches at 7 bases. The J segment lost 8 bases and the V segment lost 0 bases, leaving 6 bases of the junction unmatched. The CDR3 length is 14 residues. CDR1 LGHNA and CDR2 YSLEER come from the germline V gene.